This is a list of T cell receptor beta chains from one sample in a study of T cell repertoires in cytomegalovirus infection. In TCRdb, the reads were re-called with MiXCR into one record per CDR3 protein. The sample holds fewer than 550,000 distinct CDR3 sequences, 16% seen once. The specimen was CD8+ T cells from PBMCs. Source of these receptors: a human donor in good health (CMV status not recorded). Some clones in this sample may be carry-over from other donors' samples. The CDR3 runs from the conserved cysteine through the conserved F or W.

J: TRBJ2-6; V: TRBV24-1; CDR3: CATSDATGLNEISGANVLTF
J: TRBJ2-1; V: TRBV19; CDR3: CASSTAASGSPYNEQFF
J: TRBJ2-5; V: TRBV11-3; CDR3: CASSLVRFETQYF
J: TRBJ2-7; V: TRBV28; CDR3: CASSFSAGSYEQYF
J: TRBJ1-4; V: TRBV20-1; CDR3: CSASRGGFNEKLFF
J: TRBJ1-1; V: TRBV11-2; CDR3: CASSLDYRALNTEAFF
J: TRBJ2-3; V: TRBV7-3; CDR3: CASSLTGGRITDTQYF
J: TRBJ2-3; V: TRBV6-2/TRBV6-3; CDR3: CASSSGGAWDTQYF
J: TRBJ1-2; V: TRBV27; CDR3: CASSTTGTYGYTF
J: TRBJ2-7; V: TRBV7-8; CDR3: CASSLAAYEQYF
J: TRBJ2-3; V: TRBV28; CDR3: CASRVSGRSTDTQYF
J: TRBJ2-5; V: TRBV11-2; CDR3: CASSLAGMETQYF
J: TRBJ1-4; V: TRBV7-8; CDR3: CASSTKSTVGVREKLFF
J: TRBJ2-2; V: TRBV7-6; CDR3: CASSFPDGGPNTGELFF
J: TRBJ2-7; V: TRBV2; CDR3: CASSQNSYEQYF
J: TRBJ1-1; V: TRBV27; CDR3: CASSSSGLPNTEAFF
J: TRBJ2-7; V: TRBV27; CDR3: CASRDGGGGYEQYF
J: TRBJ2-5; V: TRBV15; CDR3: CATSRDRGLLGTQYF
J: TRBJ1-6; V: TRBV4-1; CDR3: CASSQKGAPDSFNSPLHF
J: TRBJ2-1; V: TRBV28; CDR3: CASSPPAGGPIEQFF
J: TRBJ2-3; V: TRBV4-2; CDR3: CASSHRLAGETDTQYF